This T cell receptor (beta chain) was identified in a study of shared clonotypes between healthy human individuals. Study background: CD4 naive cells filled three plates per donor, CD4 memory three, CD8 naive two and CD8 memory one.

Clones were read by immunoSEQ multiplex PCR, and TCRdb kept only the in-frame ones, dropping some. The data show about 2.3 million clones, with roughly 90% seen just once and approximately 0.41% held by the top ten. Germline V gives CDR1 MGHDK, CDR2 SYGVNS. Trimming stripped 6 bases from V and 0 bases from J, with 15 bases between. This CDR3 spans 15 amino acids. The sequencing input was naive CD4+ T cells from PBMCs. Subset given: CD45RA+ positively selected. V and J are TRBV25-1 and TRBJ2-7; tentative D call: TRBD2 (6 bases). The sequence was collected from a young man in good health. Some clones in this sample may be carry-over from other donors' samples. In nucleotides, the CDR3 is TGTGCCAGCAGCGCCAGGGAGGACTTCTCCTACGAGCAGTACTTC. Amino acids: CASSAREDFSYEQYF.